Listed below are T cell receptor beta chains from one sample, sequenced in a study of blood T cells in healthy people across ages. TCRdb used MiXCR to reprocess the 5' RACE reads, holding one entry per CDR3 protein. The data contain 1.5 million to 2 million distinct CDR3 sequences, roughly two fifths of them singletons. Input material: blood. These receptors originate from a human donor in good health. CDR3s include the opening cysteine and the closing phenylalanine or tryptophan. A D gene is named only where the DNA matches it firmly. Only some rows state a clone size, as once, few, many or a class for expanded clones.

D	V	size	J	DNA	CDR3
TRBD1	TRBV4-2	few	TRBJ1-2	TGTGCCAGCAGCCAAGATATAACAGGGGCGTATGGCTACACCTTC	CASSQDITGAYGYTF
TRBD1	TRBV10-3	few	TRBJ1-1	TGTGCCATCAGTGAGGGAGGGGGCAATGAAGCTTTCTTT	CAISEGGGNEAFF
NA	TRBV11-2	NA	TRBJ2-1	TGTGCCAGCAACCAAGGGGGAGTCTCCTACAATGAGCAGTTCTTC	CASNQGGVSYNEQFF
TRBD1	TRBV6-2/TRBV6-3	NA	TRBJ2-7	TGTGCCAGCAGGACTGACAGGGGGAGGTACGAGCAGTACTTC	CASRTDRGRYEQYF
TRBD2	TRBV20-1	NA	TRBJ2-4	TGCAGTGTCGAAACGGGACTAGCGGGGGTACTAGCCAAAAACATTCAGTACTTC	CSVETGLAGVLAKNIQYF
TRBD1	TRBV7-6	NA	TRBJ1-5	TGTGCCAGCAGCTTAGAAGCCGGGACAGGGGGCGATCAGCCCCAGCATTTT	CASSLEAGTGGDQPQHF
NA	TRBV5-1	NA	TRBJ1-3	TGCGCCAGCAGCCACAGTTCGATAGCCGGAAACACCATATATTTT	CASSHSSIAGNTIYF
NA	TRBV10-3	many	TRBJ1-2	TGTGCCATCAGTGAGTCGAACGGAGATGGCTACACCTTC	CAISESNGDGYTF
NA	TRBV7-2	NA	TRBJ2-7	TGTGCCAGCAGCTTCAGGGCGGGGAGCACCTACGAGCAGTACTTC	CASSFRAGSTYEQYF
NA	TRBV5-1	NA	TRBJ2-5	TGCGCCAGCAGCCTAAACAGGTTCCAAACTCAAGAGACCCAGTACTTC	CASSLNRFQTQETQYF
TRBD1	TRBV7-8	few	TRBJ1-5	TGTGCCAGCAGCTTAGCGTTCATAGGACAGGGAGTATCTGGCAATCAGCCCCAGCATTTT	CASSLAFIGQGVSGNQPQHF
NA	TRBV6-6	NA	TRBJ2-4	TGTGCCAGCAGTCCGGAAAACATTCAGTACTTC	CASSPENIQYF
TRBD1	TRBV20-1	NA	TRBJ1-2	TGCAGTGCTCCGGGACAGATGTATGGCTACACCTTC	CSAPGQMYGYTF
NA	TRBV12-3/TRBV12-4	NA	TRBJ2-7	TGTGCCAGCACCAAGACCCTTCCACCCTACGAGCAGTACTTC	CASTKTLPPYEQYF
NA	TRBV10-3	NA	TRBJ2-4	TGTGCCACCCGACAGGGACTGAACAAAAACATTCAGTACTTC	CATRQGLNKNIQYF
NA	TRBV9	NA	TRBJ1-2	TGTGCCAGCAGCGTAGAGAGGGGCGGCTACACCTTC	CASSVERGGYTF
NA	TRBV28	NA	TRBJ1-1	TGTGCCAGCAGCCCTGGAACGGAGGACACTGAAGCTTTCTTT	CASSPGTEDTEAFF
TRBD2	TRBV4-3	NA	TRBJ2-1	TGCGCCAGCAGCCAAATACTAGCGGGGGAGACTAAAAAACACAATGAGCAGTTCTTC	CASSQILAGETKKHNEQFF
NA	TRBV12-3/TRBV12-4	NA	TRBJ2-3	TGTGCCAGCAGGTTGTTGGGAGATACGCAGTATTTT	CASRLLGDTQYF
NA	TRBV12-3/TRBV12-4	NA	TRBJ2-5	TGTGCCAGCAGACAAGGGGAAGAGACCCAGTACTTC	CASRQGEETQYF
NA	TRBV7-2	NA	TRBJ2-7	TGTGCCAGCAGCTTTGAGGCCCGGGGGGAGCAGTACTTC	CASSFEARGEQYF
TRBD1	TRBV29-1	NA	TRBJ2-1	TGCAGCGTTGGGACAGGGGGGGACAATGAGCAGTTCTTC	CSVGTGGDNEQFF
NA	TRBV12-3/TRBV12-4	few	TRBJ2-6	TGTGCCAGCGAGACAGGCTCTGGGGCCAACGTCCGGACTTTC	CASETGSGANVRTF
NA	TRBV20-1	NA	TRBJ2-3	TGCAGTGCCAGGGACCGCCTCGCCGGGACAGATACGCAGTATTTT	CSARDRLAGTDTQYF
NA	TRBV20-1	NA	TRBJ2-5	TGCAGTGCTAGCGGTTATTGGGAGGAGACCCAGTACTTC	CSASGYWEETQYF
TRBD2	TRBV5-1	NA	TRBJ2-7	TGCGCCAGCAGCACTAGCGGGAGCGCTTACGAGCAGTACTTC	CASSTSGSAYEQYF
TRBD1	TRBV29-1	few	TRBJ2-7	TGCAGCGTTGCAGGACAGGGGTCTTACGAGCAGTACTTC	CSVAGQGSYEQYF
NA	TRBV12-3/TRBV12-4	few	TRBJ2-1	TGTGCCAGCACCCAATGGACTCGGACCTTCGGGCAGTTCTTC	CASTQWTRTFGQFF
TRBD1	TRBV4-3	NA	TRBJ2-7	TGCGCCAGCAGCCAATCCCACGGGACAGGGCCCTACGAGCAGTACTTC	CASSQSHGTGPYEQYF
NA	TRBV7-2	NA	TRBJ2-5	TGTGCCAGCAGCTTAGATTCACCCCAGAGATTGCTAAAAGAGACCCAGTACTTC	CASSLDSPQRLLKETQYF
NA	TRBV30	NA	TRBJ1-4	TGTGCCTGGAGTCCGCTGGGAGAAAAACTGTTTTTT	CAWSPLGEKLFF
NA	TRBV20-1	NA	TRBJ2-1	TGCAGTGCCGTGACGGGGAGAAGCCCCTACAATGAGCAGTTCTTC	CSAVTGRSPYNEQFF
NA	TRBV20-1	NA	TRBJ2-1	TGCAGTGTAGCTTACCCCTACAATGAGCAGTTCTTC	CSVAYPYNEQFF
NA	TRBV13	NA	TRBJ1-4	TGTGCCAGCAGCATCGGGAGCTCTAATGAAAAACTGTTTTTT	CASSIGSSNEKLFF
NA	TRBV4-1	NA	TRBJ2-3	TGCGCCAGCAGCCAAAGACAGGAGCTAGGGGATACGCAGTATTTT	CASSQRQELGDTQYF
TRBD1	TRBV6-1	few	TRBJ2-1	TGTGCCAGCTGTACCGGGACAGGGGTGGGGAATGAGCAGTTCTTC	CASCTGTGVGNEQFF
TRBD1	TRBV11-1	many	TRBJ2-7	TGTGCCAGCAGCCGACGGGACAGAGCCTACGAGCAGTACTTC	CASSRRDRAYEQYF
NA	TRBV7-9	few	TRBJ2-3	TGTGCCAGCAGCTCCCTGGGACTGAGCACAGATACGCAGTATTTT	CASSSLGLSTDTQYF
NA	TRBV6-2/TRBV6-3	many	TRBJ2-7	TGTGCCAGCAGTTATGTCAACAGCACCTACGAGCAGTACTTC	CASSYVNSTYEQYF
TRBD1	TRBV10-3	NA	TRBJ2-3	TGTGCCATCGGACCCGGGACAGGGGGTTTGGATACGCAGTATTTT	CAIGPGTGGLDTQYF
NA	TRBV29-1	few	TRBJ2-7	TGCAGCGTCTACTACAGTTCCTACGAGCAGTACTTC	CSVYYSSYEQYF
TRBD1	TRBV10-3	NA	TRBJ2-7	TGTGCCATCGGAAGGGACAGGGGTTCCCACGAGCAGTACTTC	CAIGRDRGSHEQYF
TRBD2	TRBV6-5	NA	TRBJ2-1	TGTGCCAGCAGTTATGGCGGGACTAGCGTCAATGAGCAGTTCTTC	CASSYGGTSVNEQFF
NA	TRBV7-2	NA	TRBJ2-3	TGTGCCAGCAGCATCCCAGGGGTTAGCACAGATACGCAGTATTTT	CASSIPGVSTDTQYF
NA	TRBV28	NA	TRBJ1-2	TGTGCCAGCAGTTTGGATGGGGAAGCTAACTATGGCTACACCTTC	CASSLDGEANYGYTF
NA	TRBV7-9	NA	TRBJ2-7	TGTGCCAGCAGCTTTCCTCCCGAGCAGTACTTC	CASSFPPEQYF
TRBD1	TRBV28	NA	TRBJ1-5	TGTGCCAGCAGTTTACGGCAGGGACAGTCCAATCAGCCCCAGCATTTT	CASSLRQGQSNQPQHF
TRBD1	TRBV7-6	NA	TRBJ2-7	TGTGCCAGCAGCTTAGGGCCGGGACAGGGGAAGAACGAGCAGTACTTC	CASSLGPGQGKNEQYF
TRBD1	TRBV24-1	NA	TRBJ2-7	TGTGCCACCAGTGGATACTCAGGGGGCGAGCAGTACTTC	CATSGYSGGEQYF
NA	TRBV4-1	NA	TRBJ2-5	TGCGCCAGCAGCCAAGATCGAGTGGAAACGAGGGAGACCCAGTACTTC	CASSQDRVETRETQYF
TRBD1	TRBV10-3	NA	TRBJ1-6	TGTGCCATCGATGGGACAGGGGGTGATTCACCCCTCCACTTT	CAIDGTGGDSPLHF
NA	TRBV9	few	TRBJ2-7	TGTGCCAGCAGCGTAACTAGCTCCTACGAGCAGTACTTC	CASSVTSSYEQYF
NA	TRBV27	NA	TRBJ2-6	TGTGCCAGCTCAGAAACGAGGAGAGCCTCTGGGGCCAACGTCCTGACTTTC	CASSETRRASGANVLTF
TRBD2	TRBV27	NA	TRBJ2-1	TGTGCCAGCACCTTAAGCGGGGGGGCGGGATACAGTGAGCAGTTCTTC	CASTLSGGAGYSEQFF
NA	TRBV7-2	few	TRBJ2-3	TGTGCCAGCAGACTTCAGAGTTCTAGCACAGATACGCAGTATTTT	CASRLQSSSTDTQYF